This T cell receptor beta chain was captured in a study of blood T cell repertoires in COVID-19. Overall study context: Acute and convalescent COVID-19 specimens originated in the United States, Italy and Spain. The analysed material was cDNA or gDNA that came from T cells, B-cell-depleted T cells, or PBMCs.

Germline trimming cut 6 bases from V and 7 bases from J; bases unmatched to any gene: 14. Germline-derived CDR1 and CDR2 are MNHEY and SVGAGI. CDR3 size: 15 residues. Per the original methods: By means of reference gene primer amplification, nucleated cell counts were estimated. Assay used: immunoSEQ multiplex PCR; TCRdb lists only in-frame clones, some missing. The V and J calls and clone size were taken over from that table, and D and trimming were inferred from the DNA. The sample shows about 210,000 clones, roughly 94% of them seen only once. The chain employs TRBV6-5 and TRBJ2-7; 8 positions match TRBD1. The specimen sequenced was peripheral blood. This TCR was sampled from a man aged 25 to 40 with acute or convalescent COVID-19. Here the CDR3 reads CASRGQAQSFWEQYF. Here the CDR3 DNA reads TGTGCCAGCAGGGGACAGGCCCAATCATTCTGGGAGCAGTACTTC.